Described below is a single T cell receptor beta chain sequence and its context. This sample is part of a study of glioma-infiltrating T cells. Trimming took off 1 base at V and 6 bases at J, with 22 bases between the two ends. This CDR3 contains 17 residues. In germline, CDR1 is SGHTA, CDR2 FQGNSA. Amplification of TCR alpha and beta CDR3 regions from RNA used iRepertoire nested multiplex PCR. A single record per CDR3 protein comes from TCRdb applying MiXCR to the multiplex PCR reads. The sample carries a few hundred thousand distinct CDR3 sequences, roughly two fifths recorded once. The source material was glioma tissue, nonneoplastic brain tissue, or PBMCs (not recorded which). The TCR originated in a human donor with low-grade glioma or glioblastoma, undergoing nonglioma brain surgery, or in good health (not recorded which). This chain joins TRBV7-2 and TRBJ2-7, with D uncertain. The CDR3 spells CASSLDPGPDPLREQYF. In nucleotides, the CDR3 is TGTGCCAGCAGCTTAGACCCAGGCCCGGATCCTCTACGCGAGCAGTACTTC.